These 4 T cell receptor beta chains originate from one sample sequenced in a study of shared clonotypes between healthy human individuals. Repertoires were generated with immunoSEQ multiplex PCR, while TCRdb's copy carries only in-frame clones and drops some. The repertoire holds about 2.2 million clones, 80% to 95% seen once, with more than 1.5% in the top ten. Selected positively for CCR7 and CD45RO-negative, naive CD8 cells excluded terminally differentiated effector memory CD45RA+ cells. Sequenced: naive CD8+ T cells from PBMCs. These TCRs come from a young man in good health. Some clones in this sample may be carry-over from other donors' samples.

V usage is TRBV4-1 and J usage is TRBJ2-7, with a weak D call TRBD2 (5 bases). The germline CDR1 and CDR2 sequences are MGHRA and YSYEKL. There are 15 residues in the CDR3. Trimming took off 2 bases at V and 1 base at J, with 12 bases between the two ends. This CDR3 is CASSQLPGYSYEQYF. In DNA, the CDR3 is TGCGCCAGCAGCCAACTCCCGGGATATTCCTACGAGCAGTACTTC.

The V gene is TRBV5-1, the J gene TRBJ2-1; a weak D match, TRBD1 (5 bases). The germline CDR1 and CDR2 sequences are SGHRS and YFSETQ. The CDR3 loop spans 14 amino acids. With 7 bases removed from V and 0 bases from J, the gap between germline ends came to 11 bases. The CDR3 nucleotides are TGCGCCAGCGACAGCAAGCTCTCCTACAATGAGCAGTTCTTC. The encoded protein is CASDSKLSYNEQFF.

This clone was counted a single time. This chain uses TRBV9 with TRBJ2-1, with a possible D match to TRBD1 (7 bases). Trimming left V 3 bases short and J 0 bases short, with 10 bases between. The CDR3 extends over 15 amino acids. Germline lookup yields CDR1 SGDLS and CDR2 YYNGEE. The CDR3 is CASSGRDSSYNEQFF. The CDR3 nucleotides read TGTGCCAGCAGCGGGAGGGACAGCTCCTACAATGAGCAGTTCTTC.

The chain combines TRBV6-5 with TRBJ2-1; D is tentatively TRBD1 or TRBD2 (5 bases each). CDR1 is MNHEY, CDR2 SVGAGI, per germline. Trimming cost V 0 bases and J 5 bases, with 14 bases left between them. The CDR3 has 16 residues. This chain's CDR3 is CASSYSTGLGHNEQFF. The CDR3 DNA sequence: TGTGCCAGCAGTTACTCGACGGGCTTGGGACACAATGAGCAGTTCTTC.